These 32 T cell receptor beta chains were all obtained from the same sample, sequenced in a study of T cell changes during pregnancy in multiple sclerosis. Method: immunoSEQ multiplex PCR; TCRdb's copy keeps in-frame clones and lacks some. The sample lists approximately 92,000 clones; about 94% were seen once. The source was peripheral blood, collected after pregnancy. These receptors came from a female donor with multiple sclerosis, enrolled in a pregnancy study.

V is TRBV19 and J is TRBJ2-7; TRBD2 matches 12 bases. The V segment lost 3 bases and the J segment 5 bases; nucleotides outside the gene matches: 14. This CDR3 is 18 amino acids long. Germline values: CDR1 LNHDA, CDR2 SQIVND (reference sequence). Written as DNA, the CDR3 is TGTGCCAGTAGTATCGGGCTAGCGGGAGGGCCGGTTGGTGACGAGCAGTACTTC. Translating gives CASSIGLAGGPVGDEQYF. Complete variable domain (other parts from reference TRBV19 and TRBJ2-7): DGGITQSPKYLFRKEGQNVTLSCEQNLNHDAMYWYRQDPGQGLRLIYYSQIVNDFQKGDIAEGYSVSREKKESFPLTVTSAQKNPTAFYLCASSIGLAGGPVGDEQYFGPGTRLTVT.

V gene TRBV7-8 combines with J gene TRBJ1-4, with a tentative D call TRBD1 (5 bases). The CDR3 contains 16 residues. V lost 2 bases to trimming and J lost 8 bases, with 18 bases between them. Germline V CDR1 and CDR2: SGHVS, FQNEAQ. The CDR3 sequence: CASSLKAGGFREKLFF. CDR3 nucleotide sequence: TGTGCCAGCAGCTTAAAGGCCGGGGGGTTTCGGGAAAAACTGTTTTTT.

The rearrangement links TRBV4-1 to TRBJ2-5; tentatively, D is TRBD2 (6 bases). Trimming removed 4 bases from V and 5 bases from J, with 11 bases in between. Germline-derived CDR1 and CDR2 are MGHRA and YSYEKL. The length of the CDR3 is 13 residues. The chain's CDR3 is CASSLTLAETQYF. In nucleotides, the CDR3 is TGCGCCAGCAGCCTCACCCTAGCGGAGACCCAGTACTTC.

The genes are TRBV29-1 and TRBJ2-1; 11 bases fit TRBD2. CDR1 is SQVTM and CDR2 is ANQGSEA in the germline V gene. V dropped 6 bases and J dropped 8; count of bases not matched to a gene: 12. The CDR3 consists of 15 residues. The chain's CDR3 is CSVRSGRAGFYEQFF. In nucleotides, the CDR3 is TGCAGCGTACGTAGCGGGAGGGCCGGGTTTTATGAGCAGTTCTTC.

The rearrangement links TRBV5-4 to TRBJ2-1; 16 nucleotides match TRBD2. The V gene's germline CDR1 is SGHNT and CDR2 YYREEE (reference sequence). This CDR3 comprises 16 residues. Germline trimming cut 4 bases from V and 8 bases from J; bases unmatched to any gene: 6. Here the CDR3 reads CASSKGLAGGGDEQFF. The CDR3 nucleotides read TGTGCCAGCAGCAAGGGACTAGCGGGAGGGGGGGATGAGCAGTTCTTC.

The chain carries TRBV7-9 and TRBJ1-1; 9 bases are a match to TRBD1. The CDR3 length is 15 residues. After removal of 5 bases from V and 5 bases from J, the junction contained 9 bases not matched to a gene. Germline V gene lookup returns CDR1 SEHNR and CDR2 FQNEAQ (reference sequence). CDR3 sequence: CASSAFGQGMTEAFF. The CDR3 bases are TGTGCCAGCAGCGCCTTCGGACAGGGGATGACTGAAGCTTTCTTT.

The J gene is TRBJ2-2, the V gene TRBV7-6; D not certain. The CDR3 sequence is 16 residues long. Between the trimmed V and J ends, which lost 1 base and 3 bases, there was a span of 12 bases. Per germline, CDR1 SGHVS and CDR2 FNYEAQ. CDR3 in DNA: TGTGCCAGCAGCTTAGTCCCCGGGTTCGACACCGGGGAGCTGTTTTTT. Translation gives CASSLVPGFDTGELFF.

This chain links TRBV14 with TRBJ2-1, with 9 bases identical to TRBD2. CDR3 length: 16 residues. Per germline, CDR1 SGHDN and CDR2 FVKESK. The V gene end was trimmed by 4 bases and the J gene end by 5 bases; junction bases not matched to a gene: 9. The CDR3 here is CASSLIAGVRNNEQFF. The CDR3 DNA follows: TGTGCCAGCAGCCTTATAGCGGGAGTGAGGAACAATGAGCAGTTCTTC.

The chain carries TRBV21-1 and TRBJ2-4; TRBD2, as called in the table, went unchecked against the DNA. TRBV21-1 is a recognized pseudogene. The CDR3 runs 16 residues. DNA of the CDR3: TGTGCCAGCAGCAAAGCGGTTGCGGGAAGGGAAAACATTCAGTACTTC. It yields the protein CASSKAVAGRENIQYF.

The chain joins TRBV4-2 to TRBJ1-2; 9 bases map to TRBD1. The J segment lost 4 bases and the V segment lost 0 bases, leaving 6 bases of the junction unmatched. Germline V gene lookup returns CDR1 LGHNA and CDR2 YNFKEQ. The CDR3 loop spans 16 amino acids. The DNA for the CDR3 is TGTGCCAGCAGCCAAGAAATCGGGGACAGGGTCTATGGCTACACCTTC. As protein: CASSQEIGDRVYGYTF.

The V gene is TRBV28, the J gene TRBJ1-2, with D possibly matching TRBD1 (5 bases). Trimming removed 3 bases at V and 3 bases at J, with 14 bases between. The CDR3 runs to 15 residues. Per germline, CDR1 MDHEN and CDR2 SYDVKM. The CDR3 DNA is TGTGCCAGCAGTTTGGGGCAGGGTGGTGACTATGGCTACACCTTC. Its protein product is CASSLGQGGDYGYTF.

There are a few counts of this clone. The V gene is TRBV7-9, the J gene TRBJ1-1; the match to TRBD1 covers 7 bases. This CDR3 comprises 15 residues. The trim removed 4 bases at V and 2 bases at J, leaving 7 bases unmatched. CDR1 and CDR2 (germline): SEHNR, FQNEAQ (reference sequence). In DNA form, the CDR3 reads TGTGCCAGCAGCTGGAGTACAGGGGTAAACACTGAAGCTTTCTTT. Translated, it gives CASSWSTGVNTEAFF.

V usage is TRBV5-1 and J usage is TRBJ2-7; TRBD1 is a possible D gene (6 bases). The V end lost 4 bases, the J end lost 6 bases, and 11 bases lay between the germline ends. Germline V lookup: CDR1 SGHRS, CDR2 YFSETQ. This CDR3 contains 12 residues. CDR3 protein: CASSRDNFEQYF. The DNA for the CDR3 is TGCGCCAGCAGCCGGGACAACTTCGAGCAGTACTTC.

The chain joins TRBV4-1 to TRBJ2-7; D possibly corresponds to TRBD1 (5 bases). The V end lost 3 bases, the J end lost 3 bases, and 15 bases lay between the germline ends. The CDR3 is 15 residues long. Germline V gene lookup returns CDR1 MGHRA and CDR2 YSYEKL. CDR3 residues: CASSQSLGHHYEQYF. The CDR3 DNA sequence: TGCGCCAGCAGCCAGTCTCTAGGACACCACTACGAGCAGTACTTC.

The rearrangement joins TRBV28 to TRBJ2-7; D is possibly TRBD1 (6 bases). V shed 6 bases and J shed 4 bases, with 7 bases lying between them. Germline V gives CDR1 MDHEN, CDR2 SYDVKM. The CDR3 runs 11 residues. CDR3 region: CASSTGYEQYF. Written as DNA, the CDR3 is TGTGCCAGCAGCACAGGGTACGAGCAGTACTTC.

This clone was picked up a small number of times. The CDR3 region has the DNA TGTGCCAGCAGCTTGGCGGGGACAGGGCCCACCTTC. Its translation is CASSLAGTGPTF. The V and J genes are TRBV5-4 and TRBJ1-2; 9 nucleotides agree with TRBD1. The CDR3 loop spans 12 amino acids. The germline gives CDR1 SGHNT, CDR2 YYREEE (reference sequence). V shed 0 bases and J 13 bases; nucleotides not matched to a gene: 4.

The V and J genes are TRBV6-1 and TRBJ2-5; maybe TRBD2 (6 bases). CDR3 size: 14 residues. Looked up from germline, CDR1 is MNHNS and CDR2 is SASEGT. Between the trimmed V and J ends, which lost 2 bases and 3 bases, there was a span of 10 bases. CDR3 coding DNA: TGTGCCAGCAGTGAACTAGGGAGGAAAGAGACCCAGTACTTC. It encodes CASSELGRKETQYF.

The chain combines TRBV19 with TRBJ2-7, with 12 bases lining up with TRBD2. CDR3 length: 15 amino acids. CDR1 is LNHDA and CDR2 is SQIVND in the germline V gene (reference sequence). V gave up 10 bases and J gave up 5 bases; unmatched junction bases: 12. The CDR3 protein is CAIRTSGTKGHEQYF. CDR3 sequence (DNA): TGTGCCATAAGGACTAGCGGGACAAAGGGGCACGAGCAGTACTTC.

The J gene is TRBJ1-2, the V gene TRBV28; no clear D. CDR1 MDHEN and CDR2 SYDVKM come from the germline V gene. This CDR3 region has 13 residues. The germline V and J ends were trimmed by 7 bases and 8 bases, with 17 bases remaining between them. Here the CDR3 reads CASTRETTNGYTF. CDR3 nucleotide sequence: TGTGCCAGCACACGGGAGACAACGAACGGCTACACCTTC.

The chain is built from TRBV9 and TRBJ2-3; TRBD2 might be the D (6 bases). This CDR3 contains 15 residues. Between the trimmed V and J ends, which lost 0 bases and 6 bases, there was a span of 14 bases. Germline lookup yields CDR1 SGDLS and CDR2 YYNGEE. DNA for the CDR3: TGTGCCAGCAGCGTAGGACGGGGGTCCGGGGATACGCAGTATTTT. Encoded protein: CASSVGRGSGDTQYF. Filled out from reference TRBV9 and TRBJ2-3, the complete variable domain reads DSGVTQTPKHLITATGQRVTLRCSPRSGDLSVYWYQQSLDQGLQFLIQYYNGEERAKGNILERFSAQQFPDLHSELNLSSLELGDSALYFCASSVGRGSGDTQYFGPGTRLTVL.

V is TRBV5-1 and J is TRBJ1-4; D gene uncertain. Between the trimmed V and J ends, which lost 0 bases and 12 bases, there was a span of 15 bases. The CDR3 is 14 residues long. The germline CDR1 and CDR2 sequences are SGHRS and YFSETQ. CDR3 in amino acids: CASSLAGGLGELFF. CDR3 bases: TGCGCCAGCAGCTTGGCCGGCGGGTTAGGCGAACTGTTTTTT.

This chain uses TRBV9 with TRBJ2-3; D might be TRBD2 (6 bases). This CDR3 spans 15 amino acids. The germline V and J ends were trimmed by 2 bases and 3 bases, with 13 bases remaining between them. The germline V gene has CDR1 SGDLS and CDR2 YYNGEE. The CDR3 coding sequence is TGTGCCAGCAGCGTCCCCCGGGAGCTGACAGATACGCAGTATTTT. The encoded protein is CASSVPRELTDTQYF. Full variable domain (missing parts from reference TRBV9 and TRBJ2-3): DSGVTQTPKHLITATGQRVTLRCSPRSGDLSVYWYQQSLDQGLQFLIQYYNGEERAKGNILERFSAQQFPDLHSELNLSSLELGDSALYFCASSVPRELTDTQYFGPGTRLTVL.

This rearrangement joins TRBV14 to TRBJ1-1; D is unclear. Germline V gene lookup returns CDR1 SGHDN and CDR2 FVKESK. The V end was cut by 4 bases, the J end by 2 bases, with 14 bases between. The CDR3 has 15 residues. CDR3 nucleotide sequence: TGTGCCAGCAGCCGGCTAAGTGGAGTTAACACTGAAGCTTTCTTT. Translating it yields CASSRLSGVNTEAFF.

The chain uses TRBV2 and TRBJ1-1, with a weak D call TRBD1 (6 bases). CDR1 is SNHLY and CDR2 is FYNNEI in the germline V gene. The CDR3 consists of 15 residues. V was trimmed by 3 bases and J by 1 base, leaving 12 bases between them. CDR3 in DNA: TGTGCCAGCAGTGAGTGGGCAGGGGAGAACACTGAAGCTTTCTTT. This sequence encodes CASSEWAGENTEAFF.

The rearrangement uses TRBV28 and TRBJ2-7, with 7 bases fitting TRBD1. This CDR3 is 14 amino acids long. CDR1 and CDR2 (germline): MDHEN, SYDVKM. Trimming took 3 bases from V and 7 from J; bases not matched to a gene: 9. CDR3 nucleotides: TGTGCCAGCAGTTTCGACAGGGTACTTCGGGAGCAGTACTTC. Translated: CASSFDRVLREQYF.

This chain links TRBV6-1 with TRBJ2-2, with TRBD2 as a possible D gene (5 bases). The V end lost 2 bases, the J end lost 3 bases, and 7 bases lay between the germline ends. There are 14 residues in the CDR3. Germline CDR1 MNHNS, CDR2 SASEGT. CDR3 region: CASSEIGDTGELFF. The CDR3 nucleotides are TGTGCCAGCAGTGAAATCGGGGACACCGGGGAGCTGTTTTTT.

The chain is built from TRBV4-3 and TRBJ1-4, with 8 bases that match TRBD1. This CDR3 comprises 17 residues. Germline trimming cut 4 bases from V and 3 bases from J; bases unmatched to any gene: 10. Germline V gene lookup returns CDR1 LGHNA and CDR2 YSLEER. This CDR3 reads CASSPTRGRAANEKLFF. The DNA for the CDR3 is TGCGCCAGCAGCCCGACCAGGGGGCGCGCAGCTAATGAAAAACTGTTTTTT.

The V and J genes are TRBV29-1 and TRBJ2-3; D is perhaps TRBD2 (5 bases). V lost 4 bases and J lost 5, with 13 bases in between. Per germline, CDR1 SQVTM and CDR2 ANQGSEA. The CDR3 is made up of 13 amino acids. The CDR3 sequence is CSVASFREDTQYF. For the CDR3, the DNA is TGCAGCGTTGCCAGCTTTCGGGAAGATACGCAGTATTTT.

The table lists this clone with a count of one. V and J are TRBV4-2 and TRBJ2-7; 9 nucleotides agree with TRBD1. Germline values: CDR1 LGHNA, CDR2 YNFKEQ. V lost 4 bases, J lost 3 bases, and 10 bases stayed unmatched. The CDR3 contains 16 residues. The DNA of the CDR3 is TGTGCCAGCAGCCGCGCCACCCCGGGACAGGGCTACGAGCAGTACTTC. It yields the protein CASSRATPGQGYEQYF.

The genes are TRBV7-6 and TRBJ1-5; 8 nucleotides agree with TRBD1. The V segment lost 4 bases and the J segment 2 bases; nucleotides outside the gene matches: 4. The CDR3 length is 15 residues. Germline loops: CDR1 SGHVS, CDR2 FNYEAQ. The CDR3 loop reads CASSSDRVGNQPQHF. In nucleotides, the CDR3 is TGTGCCAGCAGCTCGGACAGGGTGGGCAATCAGCCCCAGCATTTT.

The J gene is TRBJ2-2, the V gene TRBV7-9; 8 bases fit TRBD1. This CDR3 contains 16 residues. Germline loops: CDR1 SEHNR, CDR2 FQNEAQ (reference sequence). V was pared by 6 bases and J by 1 base, with 7 bases of the junction left unmatched. CDR3 sequence: CASRGTGGVNTGELFF. CDR3 nucleotide sequence: TGTGCCAGCAGAGGAACAGGGGGTGTGAACACCGGGGAGCTGTTTTTT.

The V gene is TRBV9, the J gene TRBJ2-5; 7 bases are a match to TRBD2. Germline CDR1 is SGDLS and CDR2 is YYNGEE. Trimming at V came to 4 bases and at J to 5 bases, leaving 14 bases not matched to a gene. CDR3 size: 16 residues. The CDR3 region has the DNA TGTGCCAGCAGCTCGACACTCGGCGGGAGCTTTGAGACCCAGTACTTC. Encoded protein: CASSSTLGGSFETQYF.